Shown below are 16 T cell receptor beta chains from a single sample sequenced in a study of Ad26.COV2.S vaccination and SARS-CoV-2 variants. Treatment indicated: some 20 received Ad26.COV2.S at low or high dose, single or two shots; 5 received placebo; per-sample allocation not given. Sampling occurred on day 63 after the first vaccine or placebo injection. The table came from immunoSEQ multiplex PCR; TCRdb's copy has only in-frame clones and leaves some out. The data show 450,000 to 550,000 clones, 80% to 90% seen once. Here the sequenced sample was peripheral blood, taken in a trial of Ad26.COV2.S vaccine versus placebo. The origin of the receptors is a person between 18 and 60 years old who received the Ad26.COV2.S COVID-19 vaccine or a placebo.

For the CDR3, the DNA is TGTGCCAGTCTAAGGGGGACTGGAAACACCATATATTTT. Translation gives CASLRGTGNTIYF. The chain carries TRBV28 and TRBJ1-3, with D possibly being TRBD1 (6 bases). CDR1 is MDHEN, CDR2 SYDVKM, per germline. Trimming left V 9 bases short and J 2 bases short, with 11 bases between. This CDR3 spans 13 amino acids.

The V and J genes are TRBV6-5 and TRBJ1-1; D perhaps matches TRBD1 (6 bases). Germline V lookup: CDR1 MNHEY, CDR2 SVGAGI. Trimming cost V 6 bases and J 0 bases, with 14 bases left between them. This CDR3 comprises 15 residues. Here the CDR3 reads CASSRPTGLNTEAFF. The CDR3 region has the DNA TGTGCCAGCAGCCGACCGACAGGTTTGAACACTGAAGCTTTCTTT.

The chain joins TRBV6-5 to TRBJ2-7; D not certain. The CDR3 is 14 amino acids. The germline CDR1 and CDR2 sequences are MNHEY and SVGAGI. Between the trimmed V and J ends, which lost 8 bases and 2 bases, there was a span of 16 bases. This CDR3 reads CASALGLTAYEQYF. The CDR3 coding sequence is TGTGCCAGCGCCCTGGGGTTGACGGCCTACGAGCAGTACTTC.

The chain joins TRBV18 to TRBJ2-7; 8 bases are a match to TRBD1. The CDR3 sequence is 15 residues long. V was clipped by 5 bases and J by 3 bases; unmatched bases: 9. Germline CDR1 KGHSH, CDR2 LQKENI. The CDR3 bases are TGTGCCAGCTCAGGCCCGGACAGGGAGAACTACGAGCAGTACTTC. Translating it yields CASSGPDRENYEQYF.

In nucleotides, the CDR3 is TGTGCCAGCAGAAATACTGGGGCCAACGTCCTGACTTTC. Protein sequence: CASRNTGANVLTF. This chain uses TRBV27 with TRBJ2-6; D is unclear. V shed 6 bases and J shed 2 bases, with 5 bases lying between them. This CDR3 region has 13 residues. Germline-derived CDR1 and CDR2 are MNHEY and SMNVEV (reference sequence).

This clone is a singleton in its sample. The chain uses TRBV4-3 and TRBJ1-1; 8 bases match TRBD1. CDR1 LGHNA and CDR2 YSLEER come from the germline V gene. Trimming at V came to 4 bases and at J to 6 bases, leaving 7 bases not matched to a gene. The CDR3 totals 14 residues. CDR3 residues: CASSPRKQGAEAFF. CDR3 DNA: TGCGCCAGCAGCCCAAGAAAACAGGGGGCTGAAGCTTTCTTT.

A word on this clone: One end of the junction does not line up with germline, which may come from a read error. The chain is built from TRBV7-7 and TRBJ2-7, with TRBD2 matching over 11 bases. The germline gives CDR1 SSHAT, CDR2 FNYEAQ (reference sequence). CDR3 length: 15 amino acids. The CDR3 reads CASSPTSGSNVEQYF. The CDR3 DNA follows: TGTGCTAGCAGCCCCACTAGCGGGAGTAATGTGGAGCAGTACTTC.

The CDR3 DNA is TGCGCCAGCAGCCAGACTCCACGGAACACCATATATTTT. Translating it yields CASSQTPRNTIYF. The chain uses TRBV4-3 and TRBJ1-3; no firm D call. The germline V gene has CDR1 LGHNA and CDR2 YSLEER. The CDR3 contains 13 residues. Trimming stripped 3 bases from V and 7 bases from J, with 10 bases between.

The chain employs TRBV6-5 and TRBJ1-3; 7 nucleotides align to TRBD1. The CDR3 has 15 residues. The V segment lost 6 bases and the J segment 2 bases; nucleotides outside the gene matches: 7. The germline V gene encodes CDR1 MNHEY and CDR2 SVGAGI. CDR3 in amino acids: CASSPGQAAGNTIYF. The CDR3 DNA is TGTGCCAGCAGCCCCGGACAGGCCGCTGGAAACACCATATATTTT.

This chain connects TRBV7-9 to TRBJ1-6; maybe TRBD1 (6 bases). The germline CDR1 and CDR2 sequences are SEHNR and FQNEAQ (reference sequence). CDR3 size: 15 residues. V was shortened by 5 bases and J by 3 bases, with 11 bases between the two germline ends. The CDR3 DNA reads as TGTGCCAGCAGCCAGGGGCAGATCTATAATTCACCCCTCCACTTT. As protein: CASSQGQIYNSPLHF. Full variable domain (missing parts from reference TRBV7-9 and TRBJ1-6): DTGVSQNPRHKITKRGQNVTFRCDPISEHNRLYWYRQTLGQGPEFLTYFQNEAQLEKSRLLSDRFSAERPKGSFSTLEIQRTEQGDSAMYLCASSQGQIYNSPLHFGNGTRLTVT.

This clone was detected a few times. This chain uses TRBV6-1 with TRBJ2-7, with a tentative D call TRBD1 (5 bases). The CDR3 is 14 amino acids. The V end lost 3 bases, the J end lost 4 bases, and 13 bases lay between the germline ends. Germline CDR1 is MNHNS and CDR2 is SASEGT. The CDR3 coding sequence is TGTGCCAGCAGTGAGCAACAGGCTCGATACGAGCAGTACTTC. Its translation is CASSEQQARYEQYF.

The chain joins TRBV19 to TRBJ2-1; D remains unclear. The ends were cut back, 3 bases at V and 1 base at J, with 10 bases in the middle. Germline V gene sequence: CDR1 LNHDA, CDR2 SQIVND (reference sequence). The CDR3 has 15 amino acids. The chain's CDR3 is CASSIPGRSYNEQFF. The CDR3, as DNA: TGTGCCAGTAGTATCCCTGGCCGTTCCTACAATGAGCAGTTCTTC.

The chain carries TRBV7-9 and TRBJ1-1, with D hard to call. This CDR3 has 13 residues. In germline, CDR1 is SEHNR, CDR2 FQNEAQ (reference sequence). The germline V and J ends were trimmed by 1 base and 6 bases, with 9 bases remaining between them. The CDR3 region is CASSLDGGSEAFF. For the CDR3, the DNA is TGTGCCAGCAGCTTAGATGGTGGTTCTGAAGCTTTCTTT.

The CDR3 protein is CASSQGAADTQYF. The CDR3 region has the DNA TGCGCCAGCAGCCAAGGGGCAGCAGATACGCAGTATTTT. The chain has TRBV4-1 and TRBJ2-3; D is ambiguous. CDR3 length: 13 amino acids. The germline V and J ends were trimmed by 1 base and 4 bases, with 6 bases remaining between them. The germline V gene has CDR1 MGHRA and CDR2 YSYEKL.

The J gene is TRBJ1-2, the V gene TRBV5-1; D unclear. The CDR3 extends over 12 amino acids. Germline assignment: CDR1 SGHRS and CDR2 YFSETQ. V lost 1 base and J 8 bases, leaving 9 bases between the germline ends. CDR3 sequence: CASSLYRWGYTF. CDR3 DNA: TGCGCCAGCAGCTTGTACCGGTGGGGCTACACCTTC. Variable domain in full (rest from reference TRBV5-1 and TRBJ1-2): KAGVTQTPRYLIKTRGQQVTLSCSPISGHRSVSWYQQTPGQGLQFLFEYFSETQRNKGNFPGRFSGRQFSNSRSEMNVSTLELGDSALYLCASSLYRWGYTFGSGTRLTVV.

The rearrangement joins TRBV28 to TRBJ2-7; D is undetermined. V was cut by 4 bases and J by 0 bases, with 10 bases left in between. CDR3 length: 14 amino acids. Germline CDR1 reads MDHEN; CDR2 reads SYDVKM. CDR3 amino acids: CASSWWTRSYEQYF. CDR3 bases: TGTGCCAGCAGTTGGTGGACCCGCTCCTACGAGCAGTACTTC.